This T cell receptor (beta chain) was sequenced in a study of shared clonotypes between healthy human individuals. Looking at the study overall: Donor composition was a couple of women and three men, aged 18 to 49.

Germline CDR1 is SGHAT and CDR2 is FQNNGV. The J segment lost 4 bases and the V segment lost 8 bases, leaving 11 bases of the junction unmatched. The CDR3 spans 14 residues. Every subset had its genomic DNA shared out evenly among several immunoSEQ plates. In the sorted-subset replicate PCRs, roughly 210 ng DNA, 25,000 to 30,000 T cell genomes, was used. TCRdb's table, derived via immunoSEQ multiplex PCR, lists solely in-frame clones and lacks some. The data show 1 million to 1.2 million clones, about 72% seen once. The origin of this receptor is a man between 18 and 35 years old in good health. Some clones in this sample may be carry-over from other donors' samples. What was sequenced was memory CD4+ T cells from PBMCs. Sample subset: CD45RA-negative fraction. V gene TRBV11-2 combines with J gene TRBJ2-7; 7 nucleotides match TRBD2. This chain's CDR3 is CASSRMLAAYEQYF. The CDR3 coding sequence is TGTGCCAGCTCGCGTATGCTAGCGGCGTACGAGCAGTACTTC.